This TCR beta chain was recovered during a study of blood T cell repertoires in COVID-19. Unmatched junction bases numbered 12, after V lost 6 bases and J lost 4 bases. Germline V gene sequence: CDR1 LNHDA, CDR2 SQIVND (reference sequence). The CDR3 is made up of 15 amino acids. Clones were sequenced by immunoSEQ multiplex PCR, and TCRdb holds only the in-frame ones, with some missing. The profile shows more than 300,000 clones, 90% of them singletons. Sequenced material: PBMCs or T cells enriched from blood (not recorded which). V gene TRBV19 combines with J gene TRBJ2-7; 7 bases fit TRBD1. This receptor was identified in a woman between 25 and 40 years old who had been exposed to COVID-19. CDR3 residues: CASSPRGQTDYEQYF. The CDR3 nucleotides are TGTGCCAGTAGCCCTAGGGGGCAGACGGATTACGAGCAGTACTTC.